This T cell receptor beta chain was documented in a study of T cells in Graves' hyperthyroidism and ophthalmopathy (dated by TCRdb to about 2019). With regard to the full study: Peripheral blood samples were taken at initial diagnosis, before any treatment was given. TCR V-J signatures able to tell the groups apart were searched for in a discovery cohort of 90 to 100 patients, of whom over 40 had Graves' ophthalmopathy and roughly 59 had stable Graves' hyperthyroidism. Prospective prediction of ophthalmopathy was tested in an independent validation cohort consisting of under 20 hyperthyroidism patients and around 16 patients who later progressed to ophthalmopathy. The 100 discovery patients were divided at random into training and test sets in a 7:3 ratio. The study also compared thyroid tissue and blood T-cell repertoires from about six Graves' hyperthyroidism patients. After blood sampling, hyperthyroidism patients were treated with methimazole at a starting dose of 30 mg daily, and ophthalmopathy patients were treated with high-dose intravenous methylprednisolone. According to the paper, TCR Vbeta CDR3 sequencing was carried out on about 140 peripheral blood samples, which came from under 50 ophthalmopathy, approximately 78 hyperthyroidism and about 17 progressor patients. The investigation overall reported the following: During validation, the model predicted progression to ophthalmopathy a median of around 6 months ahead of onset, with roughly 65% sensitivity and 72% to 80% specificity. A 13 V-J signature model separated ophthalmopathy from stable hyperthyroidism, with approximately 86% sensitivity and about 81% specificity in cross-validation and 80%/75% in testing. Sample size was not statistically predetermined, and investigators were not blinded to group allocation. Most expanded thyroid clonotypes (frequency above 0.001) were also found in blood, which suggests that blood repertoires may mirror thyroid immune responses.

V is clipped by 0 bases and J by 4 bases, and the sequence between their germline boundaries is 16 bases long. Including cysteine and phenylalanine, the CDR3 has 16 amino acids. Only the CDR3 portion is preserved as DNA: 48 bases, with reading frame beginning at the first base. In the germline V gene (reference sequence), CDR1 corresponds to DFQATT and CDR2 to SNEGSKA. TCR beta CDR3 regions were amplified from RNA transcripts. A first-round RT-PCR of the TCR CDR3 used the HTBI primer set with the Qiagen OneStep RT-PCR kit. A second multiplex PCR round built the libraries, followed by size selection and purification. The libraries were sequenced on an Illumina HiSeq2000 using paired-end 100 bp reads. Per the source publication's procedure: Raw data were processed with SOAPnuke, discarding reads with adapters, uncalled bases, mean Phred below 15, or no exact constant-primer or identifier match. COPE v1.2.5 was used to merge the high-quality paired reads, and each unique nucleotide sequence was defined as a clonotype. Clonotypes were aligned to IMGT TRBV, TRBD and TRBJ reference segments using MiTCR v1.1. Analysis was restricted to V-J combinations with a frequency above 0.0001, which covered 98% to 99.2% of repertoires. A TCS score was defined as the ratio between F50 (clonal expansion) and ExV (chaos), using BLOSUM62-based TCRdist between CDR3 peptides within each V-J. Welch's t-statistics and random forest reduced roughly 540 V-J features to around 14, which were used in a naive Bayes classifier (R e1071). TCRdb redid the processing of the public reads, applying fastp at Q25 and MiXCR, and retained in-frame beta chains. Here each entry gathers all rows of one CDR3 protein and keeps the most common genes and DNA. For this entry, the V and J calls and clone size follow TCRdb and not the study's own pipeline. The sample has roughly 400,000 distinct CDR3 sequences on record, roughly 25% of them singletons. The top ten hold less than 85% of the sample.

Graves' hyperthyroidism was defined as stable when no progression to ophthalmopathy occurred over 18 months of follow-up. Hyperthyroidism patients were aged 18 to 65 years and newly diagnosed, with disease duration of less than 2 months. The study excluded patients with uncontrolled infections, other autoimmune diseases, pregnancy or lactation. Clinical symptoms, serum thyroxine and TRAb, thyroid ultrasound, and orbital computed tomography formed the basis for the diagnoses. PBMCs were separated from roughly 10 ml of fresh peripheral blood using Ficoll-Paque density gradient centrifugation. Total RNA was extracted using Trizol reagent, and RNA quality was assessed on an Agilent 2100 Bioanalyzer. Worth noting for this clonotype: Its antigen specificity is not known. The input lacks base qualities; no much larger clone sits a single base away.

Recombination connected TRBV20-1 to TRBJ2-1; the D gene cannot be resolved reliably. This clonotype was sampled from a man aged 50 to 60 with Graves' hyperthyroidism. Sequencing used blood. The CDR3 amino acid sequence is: CSARDMGTTVYNEQFF. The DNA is TGCAGTGCTAGAGATATGGGCACAACAGTTTACAATGAGCAGTTCTTC.